The 26 T cell receptor beta chains reported below all come from one sample, sequenced in a study of T cell responses to AZD1222 COVID-19 vaccine. Sequencing used immunoSEQ multiplex PCR; TCRdb keeps in-frame clones, though not all of them. Here the sample spans 70,000 to 90,000 clones, about nine tenths being singletons. This specimen was peripheral blood, taken on day 0 of AZD1222 vaccination. These receptors all stem from an adult in good health.

The gene calls are TRBV28 and TRBJ1-1; D is perhaps TRBD1 (6 bases). Germline CDR1 and CDR2: MDHEN and SYDVKM. V shed 6 bases and J shed 5 bases, with 10 bases lying between them. The CDR3 covers 12 residues. In nucleotides, the CDR3 is TGTGCCAGCAGAAGGGGGGGGACTGAAGCTTTCTTT. This sequence encodes CASRRGGTEAFF.

The count of this clone is one. The CDR3 bases are TGTGCCATCAGTGAGTCCGCGATCCAGAACACCGGGGAGCTGTTTTTT. Translation: CAISESAIQNTGELFF. The chain links TRBV10-3 to TRBJ2-2; D is uncertain. V lost 0 bases to trimming and J lost 1 base, with 9 bases between them. There are 16 residues in the CDR3. The germline gives CDR1 ENHRY, CDR2 SYGVKD.

The gene calls are TRBV3-1 (or the pseudogene TRBV3-2) and TRBJ2-5; D gene ambiguous. V was shortened by 0 bases and J by 5 bases, with 13 bases between the two germline ends. Germline V lookup: CDR1 LGHDT, CDR2 YNNKEL (reference sequence). There are 15 residues in the CDR3. The CDR3 DNA follows: TGTGCCAGCAGCCAAGAAGTCCCCGCAGTGGAGACCCAGTACTTC. This gives the protein CASSQEVPAVETQYF.

The chain has TRBV12-5 and TRBJ2-2; 7 bases are a match to TRBD1. The V segment lost 5 bases and the J segment 7 bases; nucleotides outside the gene matches: 16. The CDR3 spans 17 residues. In germline, CDR1 is LGHNT, CDR2 FRNRAP. CDR3 region: CASGTGQAGAGGGELFF. As DNA, the CDR3 is TGTGCTAGTGGTACAGGACAGGCTGGAGCAGGTGGCGGGGAGCTGTTTTTT. Combining the CDR3 with reference TRBV12-5 and TRBJ2-2 gives the whole variable domain DARVTQTPRHKVTEMGQEVTMRCQPILGHNTVFWYRQTMMQGLELLAYFRNRAPLDDSGMPKDRFSAEMPDATLATLKIQPSEPRDSAVYFCASGTGQAGAGGGELFFGEGSRLTVL.

This chain uses TRBV11-3 with TRBJ2-3, with 7 bases fitting TRBD1. The CDR3 length is 13 residues. V lost 5 bases to trimming and J lost 4 bases; unmatched junction nucleotides: 3. The V gene's germline CDR1 is SGHNT and CDR2 YENEEA. CDR3 coding DNA: TGTGCCAGCAGCAAGGACAGGTCAGATACGCAGTATTTT. It translates to CASSKDRSDTQYF.

This chain joins TRBV28 and TRBJ1-3; 8 bases map to TRBD1. With V trimmed by 3 bases and J by 2 bases, 6 bases remained unmatched. Germline V gene sequence: CDR1 MDHEN, CDR2 SYDVKM. The CDR3 extends over 16 amino acids. The DNA of the CDR3 is TGTGCCAGCAGTTTCCAATCAGGGGGCGCTGGAAACACCATATATTTT. This translates into CASSFQSGGAGNTIYF.

The chain employs TRBV19 and TRBJ2-7; 8 positions agree with TRBD1. Germline V CDR1 and CDR2: LNHDA, SQIVND (reference sequence). CDR3 length equals 15 residues. V lost 10 bases to trimming and J lost 1 base; unmatched junction nucleotides: 12. In DNA form, the CDR3 reads TGTGCCAAACCCAGGACAGGGAGAAATTCCTACGAGCAGTACTTC. This translates into CAKPRTGRNSYEQYF.

The gene calls are TRBV30 and TRBJ1-2; no definite D call. V was shortened by 2 bases and J by 2 bases, with 6 bases between the two germline ends. Germline lookup yields CDR1 GTSNPN and CDR2 SVGIG (reference sequence). The CDR3 length is 12 residues. In nucleotides, the CDR3 is TGTGCCTGGAGTCAGGAAAACTATGGCTACACCTTC. Amino acids: CAWSQENYGYTF. The full variable domain, rest sourced from reference TRBV30 and TRBJ1-2, is SQTIHQWPATLVQPVGSPLSLECTVEGTSNPNLYWYRQAAGRGLQLLFYSVGIGQISSEVPQNLSASRPQDRQFILSSKKLLLSDSGFYLCAWSQENYGYTFGSGTRLTVV.

V gene TRBV19 combines with J gene TRBJ2-2; D may correspond to TRBD1 or TRBD2 (5 bases each). Germline V gene lookup returns CDR1 LNHDA and CDR2 SQIVND (reference sequence). CDR3 length: 15 amino acids. Trimming pared 7 bases from V and 4 bases from J, leaving 16 bases between. CDR3 loop: CASTSGGLPTGELFF. DNA for the CDR3: TGTGCCAGTACCTCTGGGGGTTTACCCACCGGGGAGCTGTTTTTT. Using reference TRBV19 and TRBJ2-2 for the parts outside the CDR3, the full variable domain is DGGITQSPKYLFRKEGQNVTLSCEQNLNHDAMYWYRQDPGQGLRLIYYSQIVNDFQKGDIAEGYSVSREKKESFPLTVTSAQKNPTAFYLCASTSGGLPTGELFFGEGSRLTVL.

This sequence joins TRBV12-3 or TRBV12-4 and TRBJ2-6; a possible D gene is TRBD2 (6 bases). CDR3 size: 12 residues. The CDR3, as DNA: TGTGCAGCGGGTTCCGGGGCCAACGTCCTGACTTTC. It yields the protein CAAGSGANVLTF.

J is TRBJ2-6 and V is TRBV2; D gene unclear. Trimming pared 7 bases from V and 0 bases from J, leaving 10 bases between. The CDR3 loop spans 15 amino acids. Germline V CDR1 and CDR2: SNHLY, FYNNEI. DNA for the CDR3: TGTGCCAGCACGTTACTGGGCTCTGGGGCCAACGTCCTGACTTTC. It is translated as CASTLLGSGANVLTF.

The J gene is TRBJ2-3, the V gene TRBV27, with 7 bases that match TRBD1. The ends lost 5 bases at V and 6 bases at J; junction bases unmatched: 14. The CDR3 consists of 16 residues. Germline V lookup: CDR1 MNHEY, CDR2 SMNVEV (reference sequence). The DNA of the CDR3 is TGTGCCAGCAGTAGTAAGAGGGGGCGCTTAGGGGATACGCAGTATTTT. Residues: CASSSKRGRLGDTQYF.

The CDR3 DNA is TGTGCCAGCAGCCATGCGGGACGGGGAGCCTACGAGCAGTACTTC. This translates into CASSHAGRGAYEQYF. The gene calls are TRBV3-1 (or the pseudogene TRBV3-2) and TRBJ2-7, with D perhaps matching TRBD2 (6 bases). The germline V gene encodes CDR1 LGHDT and CDR2 YNNKEL (reference sequence). Trimming removed 3 bases from V and 2 bases from J, with 14 bases in between. The CDR3 extends over 15 amino acids.

This sequence joins TRBV27 and TRBJ2-2; D is perhaps TRBD2 (5 bases). The germline V gene has CDR1 MNHEY and CDR2 SMNVEV (reference sequence). The V end was cut by 7 bases, the J end by 0 bases, with 9 bases between. This CDR3 region has 14 residues. The CDR3 reads CASTPLANTGELFF. Here the CDR3 DNA reads TGTGCCAGCACCCCACTAGCGAACACCGGGGAGCTGTTTTTT.

The table lists this clone with a count of one. The J gene is TRBJ1-2, the V gene TRBV20-1, with D perhaps TRBD1 (5 bases). Trimming shortened V by 3 bases and J by 4 bases, and 18 bases separated the two germline ends. This CDR3 comprises 15 residues. Germline assignment: CDR1 DFQATT and CDR2 SNEGSKA (reference sequence). The CDR3 is CSASGGIGSVYGYTF. The CDR3 nucleotides read TGCAGTGCTAGTGGGGGGATTGGCAGCGTCTATGGCTACACCTTC.

V usage is TRBV6-2 or TRBV6-3 and J usage is TRBJ2-7; 11 nucleotides agree with TRBD2. CDR1 is MNHEY, CDR2 SVGEGT, per germline. V dropped 0 bases and J dropped 4; count of bases not matched to a gene: 14. The CDR3 is 19 residues long. The CDR3 sequence: CASSYSTSGAPSRFYEQYF. CDR3 bases: TGTGCCAGCAGTTACTCGACTAGCGGGGCCCCAAGTCGGTTTTACGAGCAGTACTTC.

The CDR3 is CASSPSDRSGNEQFF. The CDR3 bases are TGTGCCAGCAGTCCATCCGACAGGTCTGGGAATGAGCAGTTCTTC. This rearrangement joins TRBV28 to TRBJ2-1; TRBD1 is a possible D gene (6 bases). The CDR3 has 15 residues. V was clipped by 5 bases and J by 7 bases, with 18 bases between them. Germline loops: CDR1 MDHEN, CDR2 SYDVKM.

V usage is TRBV4-3 and J usage is TRBJ2-7; D is possibly TRBD1 (6 bases). Trimming cost V 4 bases and J 2 bases, with 24 bases left between them. CDR1 and CDR2 from the germline V gene are LGHNA and YSLEER. The CDR3 spans 18 residues. This CDR3 reads CASSPQVPGGQSTYEQYF. In nucleotides, the CDR3 is TGCGCCAGCAGCCCCCAAGTCCCCGGTGGACAGTCGACCTACGAGCAGTACTTC.

This chain joins TRBV27 and TRBJ1-2, with 10 positions matching TRBD1. Germline V lookup: CDR1 MNHEY, CDR2 SMNVEV (reference sequence). The CDR3 length is 14 residues. With V trimmed by 6 bases and J by 6 bases, 7 bases remained unmatched. The CDR3 sequence is CASRGTGVIHGYTF. In nucleotides, the CDR3 is TGTGCCAGCAGGGGGACAGGGGTTATCCATGGCTACACCTTC.

The CDR3 nucleotides read TGTGCCAGCAGCTTAGATCTAGCGGAGAACTACAATGAGCAGTTCTTC. It codes for CASSLDLAENYNEQFF. The chain is built from TRBV7-9 and TRBJ2-1, with 7 bases aligning to TRBD2. J gave up 3 bases and V 1 base, and 6 bases lay outside the gene matches. The CDR3 length is 16 residues. The germline V gene encodes CDR1 SEHNR and CDR2 FQNEAQ (reference sequence).

This clone was picked up a small number of times. This rearrangement joins TRBV27 to TRBJ1-4; possibly TRBD1 for D (6 bases). This CDR3 is built from 16 residues. The germline V gene encodes CDR1 MNHEY and CDR2 SMNVEV (reference sequence). The V end lost 5 bases, the J end lost 2 bases, and 15 bases lay between the germline ends. DNA for the CDR3: TGTGCCAGCAGTCTATTAACAGGGAGCACTAATGAAAAACTGTTTTTT. Translating gives CASSLLTGSTNEKLFF.

V and J are TRBV7-9 and TRBJ1-1; 11 bases align to TRBD1. The CDR3 totals 15 residues. Germline CDR1 is SEHNR and CDR2 is FQNEAQ (reference sequence). V was clipped by 3 bases and J by 5 bases; unmatched bases: 5. The chain's CDR3 is CASSFPGQGVTEAFF. The CDR3 DNA reads TGTGCCAGCAGCTTTCCGGGACAGGGGGTTACTGAAGCTTTCTTT.

This clone was picked up a small number of times. J is TRBJ2-1 and V is TRBV14, with 16 nucleotides matching TRBD2. Germline V gene sequence: CDR1 SGHDN, CDR2 FVKESK. There are 18 residues in the CDR3. V lost 3 bases, J lost 4 bases, and 6 bases stayed unmatched. The DNA of the CDR3 is TGTGCCAGCAGCCAGGGACTAGCGGGGGGGCGTCGATACAATGAGCAGTTCTTC. This encodes CASSQGLAGGRRYNEQFF.

The rearrangement joins TRBV7-9 to TRBJ2-3; TRBD2 might be the D (6 bases). The CDR3 length is 15 residues. V lost 0 bases and J 2 bases, leaving 9 bases between the germline ends. The germline gives CDR1 SEHNR, CDR2 FQNEAQ (reference sequence). The CDR3 reads CASSLASGYTDTQYF. In DNA, the CDR3 is TGTGCCAGCAGCTTAGCCAGCGGGTACACAGATACGCAGTATTTT.

This clone was seen a handful of times. The chain joins TRBV6-1 to TRBJ1-5; possibly TRBD1 for D (5 bases). This CDR3 has 18 amino acids. The V end was cut by 2 bases, the J end by 10 bases, with 27 bases between. Germline V CDR1 and CDR2: MNHNS, SASEGT. CDR3 sequence: CASSELPLNRDSRVPQHF. CDR3 nucleotides: TGTGCCAGCAGTGAATTACCTCTGAACCGGGACTCCAGGGTTCCCCAGCATTTT.

The genes are TRBV29-1 and TRBJ1-5; D gene unclear. CDR3 length: 12 residues. Trimming removed 4 bases from V and 4 bases from J, with 8 bases in between. Germline lookup yields CDR1 SQVTM and CDR2 ANQGSEA. The CDR3 region is CSVGAPNQPQHF. In nucleotides, the CDR3 is TGCAGCGTTGGTGCCCCAAATCAGCCCCAGCATTTT.